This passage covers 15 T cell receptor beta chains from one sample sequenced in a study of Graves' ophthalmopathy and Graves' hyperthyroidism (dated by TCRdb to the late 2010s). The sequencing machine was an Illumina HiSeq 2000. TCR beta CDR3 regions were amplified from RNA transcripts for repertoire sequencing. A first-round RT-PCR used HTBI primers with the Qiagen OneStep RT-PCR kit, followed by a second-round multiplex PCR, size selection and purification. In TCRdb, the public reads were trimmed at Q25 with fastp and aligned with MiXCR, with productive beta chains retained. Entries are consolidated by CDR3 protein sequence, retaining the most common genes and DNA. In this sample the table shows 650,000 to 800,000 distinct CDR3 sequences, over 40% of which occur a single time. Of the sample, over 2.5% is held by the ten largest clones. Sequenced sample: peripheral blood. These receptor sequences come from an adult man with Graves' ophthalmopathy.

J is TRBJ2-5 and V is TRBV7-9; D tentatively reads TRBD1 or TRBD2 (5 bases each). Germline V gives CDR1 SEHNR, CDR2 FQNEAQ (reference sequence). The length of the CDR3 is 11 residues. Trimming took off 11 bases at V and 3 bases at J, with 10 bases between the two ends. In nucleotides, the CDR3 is TGTGCCGGGGCCGGGGAAGAGACCCAGTACTTC. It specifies CAGAGEETQYF.

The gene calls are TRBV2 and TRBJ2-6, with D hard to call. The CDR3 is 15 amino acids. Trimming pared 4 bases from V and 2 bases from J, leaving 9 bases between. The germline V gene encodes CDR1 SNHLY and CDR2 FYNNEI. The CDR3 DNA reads TGTGCCAGCAGTGCGGAAGGGACTGGGGCCAACGTCCTGACTTTC. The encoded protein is CASSAEGTGANVLTF.

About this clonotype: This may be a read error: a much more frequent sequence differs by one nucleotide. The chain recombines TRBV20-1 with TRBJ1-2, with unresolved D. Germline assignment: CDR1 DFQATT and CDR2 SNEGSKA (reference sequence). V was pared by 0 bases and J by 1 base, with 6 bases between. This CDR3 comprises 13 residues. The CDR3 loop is CSARDGDNYGYTF. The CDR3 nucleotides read TGCAGTGCTAGAGACGGCGATAACTATGGCTACACCTTC.

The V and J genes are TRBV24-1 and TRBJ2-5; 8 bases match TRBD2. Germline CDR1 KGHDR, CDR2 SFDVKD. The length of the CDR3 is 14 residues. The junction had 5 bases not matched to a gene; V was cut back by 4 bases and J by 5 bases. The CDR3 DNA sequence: TGTGCCACCAGTGAACCGGGACTAGAGGAGACCCAGTACTTC. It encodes CATSEPGLEETQYF.

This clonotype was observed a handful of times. The CDR3 here is CASSVRAGNTEAFF. The CDR3, as DNA: TGTGCCAGCAGTGTCAGGGCGGGGAACACTGAAGCTTTCTTT. This chain joins TRBV6-6 and TRBJ1-1; possibly TRBD1 for D (5 bases). Trimming cost V 5 bases and J 1 base, with 11 bases left between them. The germline CDR1 and CDR2 sequences are MNHNY and SVGAGI (reference sequence). The CDR3 covers 14 residues.

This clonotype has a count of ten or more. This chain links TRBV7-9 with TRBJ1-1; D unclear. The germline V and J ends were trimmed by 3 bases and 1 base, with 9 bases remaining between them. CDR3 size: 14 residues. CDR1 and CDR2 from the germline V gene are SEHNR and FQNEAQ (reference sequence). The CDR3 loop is CASSFAGKNTEAFF. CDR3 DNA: TGTGCCAGCAGCTTTGCGGGCAAGAACACTGAAGCTTTCTTT. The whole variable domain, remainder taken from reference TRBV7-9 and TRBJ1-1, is DTGVSQNPRHKITKRGQNVTFRCDPISEHNRLYWYRQTLGQGPEFLTYFQNEAQLEKSRLLSDRFSAERPKGSFSTLEIQRTEQGDSAMYLCASSFAGKNTEAFFGQGTRLTVV.

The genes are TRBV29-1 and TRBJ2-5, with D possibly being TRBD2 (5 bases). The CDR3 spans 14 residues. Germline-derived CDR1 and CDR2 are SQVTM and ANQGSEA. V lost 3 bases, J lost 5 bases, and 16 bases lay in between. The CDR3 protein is CSVEGANTGETQYF. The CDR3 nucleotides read TGCAGCGTTGAGGGAGCGAACACCGGGGAGACCCAGTACTTC.

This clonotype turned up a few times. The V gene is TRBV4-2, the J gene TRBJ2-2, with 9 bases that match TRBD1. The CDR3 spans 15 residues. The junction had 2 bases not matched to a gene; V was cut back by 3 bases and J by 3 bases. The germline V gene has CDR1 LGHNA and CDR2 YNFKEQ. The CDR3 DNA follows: TGTGCCAGCAGCCAGGGGACAGGGTACACCGGGGAGCTGTTTTTT. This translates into CASSQGTGYTGELFF.

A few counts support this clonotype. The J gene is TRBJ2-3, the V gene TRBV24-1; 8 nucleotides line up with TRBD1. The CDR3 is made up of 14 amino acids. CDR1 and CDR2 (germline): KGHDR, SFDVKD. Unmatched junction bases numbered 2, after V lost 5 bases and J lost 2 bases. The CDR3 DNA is TGTGCCACCAGTGGGGGACAGGTCACAGATACGCAGTATTTT. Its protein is CATSGGQVTDTQYF.

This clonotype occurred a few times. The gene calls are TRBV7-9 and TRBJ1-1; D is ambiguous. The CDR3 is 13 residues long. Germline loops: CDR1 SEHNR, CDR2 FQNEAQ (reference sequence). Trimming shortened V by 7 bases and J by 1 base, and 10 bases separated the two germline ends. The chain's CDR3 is CASNPAGNTEAFF. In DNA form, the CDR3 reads TGTGCCAGCAACCCCGCAGGGAACACTGAAGCTTTCTTT.

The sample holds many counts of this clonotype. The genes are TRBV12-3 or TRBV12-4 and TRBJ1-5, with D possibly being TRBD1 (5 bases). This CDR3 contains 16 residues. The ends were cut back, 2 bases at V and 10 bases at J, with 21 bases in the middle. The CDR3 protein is CASSLWTGTEEYPQHF. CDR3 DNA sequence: TGTGCCAGCAGTTTATGGACCGGGACCGAAGAATACCCCCAGCATTTT.

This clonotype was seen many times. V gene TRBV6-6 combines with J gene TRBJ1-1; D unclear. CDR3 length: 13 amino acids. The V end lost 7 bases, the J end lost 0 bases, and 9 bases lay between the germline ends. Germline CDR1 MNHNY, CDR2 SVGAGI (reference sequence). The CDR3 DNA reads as TGTGCCAGCACCCCCGGGGTGAACACTGAAGCTTTCTTT. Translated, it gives CASTPGVNTEAFF.

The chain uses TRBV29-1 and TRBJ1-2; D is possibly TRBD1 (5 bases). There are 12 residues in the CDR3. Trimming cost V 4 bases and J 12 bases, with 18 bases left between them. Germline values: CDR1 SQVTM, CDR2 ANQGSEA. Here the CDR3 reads CSVGAGLSGNTF. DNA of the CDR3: TGCAGCGTTGGAGCAGGGCTCTCTGGAAACACCTTC.

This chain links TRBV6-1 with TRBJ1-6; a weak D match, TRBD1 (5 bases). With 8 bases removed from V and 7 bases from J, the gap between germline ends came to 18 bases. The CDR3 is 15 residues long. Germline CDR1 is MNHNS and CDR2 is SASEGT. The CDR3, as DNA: TGTGCCAGCGGTCAGGGTTCTCATCGAAATTCACCCCTCCACTTT. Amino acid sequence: CASGQGSHRNSPLHF.

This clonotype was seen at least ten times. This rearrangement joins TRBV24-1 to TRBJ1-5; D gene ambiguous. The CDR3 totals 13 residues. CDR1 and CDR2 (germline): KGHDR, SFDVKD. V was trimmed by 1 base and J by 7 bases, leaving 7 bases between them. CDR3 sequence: CATSDFPAQPQHF. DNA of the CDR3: TGTGCCACCAGTGATTTCCCGGCCCAGCCCCAGCATTTT.